This T cell receptor (beta chain) came from a study of shared clonotypes between healthy human individuals. Profiling relied on immunoSEQ multiplex PCR, and the TCRdb table lists in-frame clones only, not all of them. The sample holds hundreds of thousands of clones, nearly 98% seen once. Trimming shortened V by 6 bases and J by 3 bases, and 21 bases separated the two germline ends. From germline, CDR1 is MNHEY and CDR2 SMNVEV (reference sequence). This CDR3 region has 16 residues. Cells designated naive CD8 were CD45RO-negative and were positively selected for CCR7, with terminally differentiated effector memory CD45RA+ cells excluded.

The clonotype was recovered from a man aged 25-45 years in good health. The genes are TRBV27 and TRBJ2-7; TRBD2 might be the D (7 bases). The sample taken for sequencing was naive CD8+ T cells sorted from blood. The CDR3 loop reads CASRPLAGAYYYEQYF. The CDR3 bases are TGTGCCAGCAGGCCCTTGGCGGGGGCCTACTACTACGAGCAGTACTTC.